Listed below are T cell receptor beta chains from one sample, sequenced in a study of T cell responses to AZD1222 COVID-19 vaccine. The repertoire was sequenced with immunoSEQ multiplex PCR; TCRdb's copy has only in-frame clones and lacks some. The sample has approximately 120,000 clones, approximately 90% seen once. Sequencing used peripheral blood, obtained on day 0 of AZD1222 vaccination. These receptors came from an adult in good health. CDR3s include the opening cysteine and the closing phenylalanine or tryptophan. D genes are given only for firm matches. Not all rows give a size; the values are once, few, many and, for expanded clones, a class.

CDR3: CASSLAPPGTGGHEQYF; DNA: TGCGCCAGCAGCTTGGCCCCCCCCGGGACAGGGGGCCACGAGCAGTACTTC; size: once; D: TRBD1; J: TRBJ2-7; V: TRBV5-1; length: 17
CDR3: CASSPLTVSYEQYF; DNA: TGTGCCAGCAGTCCCCTAACGGTTTCCTACGAGCAGTACTTC; size: -; D: -; J: TRBJ2-7; V: TRBV6-2/TRBV6-3; length: 14
CDR3: CASSLGFHEGYTF; DNA: TGTGCCAGCAGCTTGGGGTTCCACGAGGGCTACACCTTC; size: -; D: -; J: TRBJ1-2; V: TRBV5-6; length: 13
CDR3: CASSSGPPDYGYTF; DNA: TGCGCCAGCAGCTCGGGGCCGCCCGACTATGGCTACACCTTC; size: -; D: -; J: TRBJ1-2; V: TRBV5-1; length: 14
CDR3: CASSSWQGRGVIYEQYF; DNA: TGTGCCAGCAGTTCCTGGCAGGGTAGGGGAGTCATCTACGAGCAGTACTTC; size: -; D: -; J: TRBJ2-7; V: TRBV27; length: 17
CDR3: CASTHGADTEAFF; DNA: TGTGCCAGCACCCACGGGGCCGACACTGAAGCTTTCTTT; size: -; D: -; J: TRBJ1-1; V: TRBV6-5; length: 13
CDR3: CASSFGGSVQPQHF; DNA: TGTGCCAGCAGTTTTGGGGGATCGGTTCAGCCCCAGCATTTT; size: -; D: -; J: TRBJ1-5; V: TRBV27; length: 14
CDR3: CASSADPGTAEQYF; DNA: TGCGCCAGCAGCGCGGACCCCGGGACAGCCGAGCAGTACTTC; size: few; D: TRBD1; J: TRBJ2-7; V: TRBV5-1; length: 14
CDR3: CASTFGSPSGGLYF; DNA: TGTGCCAGCACTTTTGGTTCCCCCAGCGGGGGTCTCTATTTT; size: -; D: TRBD2; J: TRBJ2-3; V: TRBV28; length: 14
CDR3: CATSEPGLAGGSNEQFF; DNA: TGTGCCACCAGTGAACCGGGACTAGCGGGAGGCTCCAATGAGCAGTTCTTC; size: -; D: TRBD2; J: TRBJ2-1; V: TRBV24-1; length: 17
CDR3: CAISDHRGGNMNTEAFF; DNA: TGTGCCATCAGTGACCACCGGGGTGGGAACATGAACACTGAAGCTTTCTTT; size: -; D: -; J: TRBJ1-1; V: TRBV10-3; length: 17
CDR3: CSVATGDSPLHF; DNA: TGCAGCGTTGCAACAGGGGATTCACCCCTCCACTTT; size: -; D: TRBD1; J: TRBJ1-6; V: TRBV29-1; length: 12
CDR3: CASSQQVGHTEAFF; DNA: TGCGCCAGCAGTCAACAGGTGGGTCACACTGAAGCTTTCTTT; size: once; D: -; J: TRBJ1-1; V: TRBV4-1; length: 14
CDR3: CASTDGGHQPQHF; DNA: TGCGCCAGCACCGACGGGGGGCATCAGCCCCAGCATTTT; size: -; D: -; J: TRBJ1-5; V: TRBV10-2; length: 13
CDR3: CASSLSQVPSGANVLTF; DNA: TGCGCCAGCAGCTTGAGTCAGGTGCCCTCTGGGGCCAACGTCCTGACTTTC; size: once; D: -; J: TRBJ2-6; V: TRBV5-1; length: 17
CDR3: CASSLVGSDEQFF; DNA: TGTGCCAGCAGCTTAGTCGGGAGTGATGAGCAGTTCTTC; size: once; D: -; J: TRBJ2-1; V: TRBV11-2; length: 13
CDR3: CASTPPLRNYNEQFF; DNA: TGTGCCAGCACCCCCCCGCTGCGGAACTACAATGAGCAGTTCTTC; size: -; D: -; J: TRBJ2-1; V: TRBV28; length: 15
CDR3: CASSYSQQINQPQHF; DNA: TGTGCCAGCAGTTACTCACAACAGATCAATCAGCCCCAGCATTTT; size: once; D: -; J: TRBJ1-5; V: TRBV6-5; length: 15
CDR3: CASSQIPGQGPKNIQYF; DNA: TGTGCCAGCAGCCAAATTCCGGGACAGGGACCCAAAAACATTCAGTACTTC; size: -; D: TRBD1; J: TRBJ2-4; V: TRBV5-8; length: 17
CDR3: CAISSPPRNNEQFF; DNA: TGTGCCATCAGTTCTCCCCCGCGGAATAATGAGCAGTTCTTC; size: -; D: -; J: TRBJ2-1; V: TRBV10-3; length: 14
CDR3: CASSGSGLSTDTQYF; DNA: TGTGCCAGCAGTGGGTCGGGGCTTAGCACAGATACGCAGTATTTT; size: -; D: -; J: TRBJ2-3; V: TRBV2; length: 15
CDR3: CASSLGQDKSEQFF; DNA: TGTGCCAGCTCACTCGGGCAAGATAAGAGTGAGCAGTTCTTC; size: -; D: -; J: TRBJ2-1; V: TRBV18; length: 14
CDR3: CASSVDRGTEAFF; DNA: TGTGCCAGCAGTGTGGACAGGGGCACTGAAGCTTTCTTT; size: -; D: TRBD1; J: TRBJ1-1; V: TRBV2; length: 13
CDR3: CASSVGLAPTDTQYF; DNA: TGTGCCAGCAGCGTGGGACTAGCGCCAACAGATACGCAGTATTTT; size: -; D: TRBD2; J: TRBJ2-3; V: TRBV9; length: 15
CDR3: CASSLGRGEQETQYF; DNA: TGTGCCAGCAGCTTGGGGCGGGGGGAGCAAGAGACCCAGTACTTC; size: -; D: TRBD2; J: TRBJ2-5; V: TRBV7-2; length: 15
CDR3: CASSLGQASYNEQFF; DNA: TGTGCCAGCAGTTTAGGTCAGGCGTCCTACAATGAGCAGTTCTTC; size: -; D: -; J: TRBJ2-1; V: TRBV28; length: 15
CDR3: CASSSDGKTGELFF; DNA: TGTGCCAGCAGCTCGGACGGGAAAACCGGGGAGCTGTTTTTT; size: -; D: -; J: TRBJ2-2; V: TRBV7-3; length: 14
CDR3: CASSLSQFTNTGELFF; DNA: TGTGCCAGCAGCTTGTCCCAGTTCACTAACACCGGGGAGCTGTTTTTT; size: -; D: -; J: TRBJ2-2; V: TRBV7-6; length: 16
CDR3: CASSLRGGETQYF; DNA: TGTGCCAGCAGCTTGAGAGGGGGAGAGACCCAGTACTTC; size: -; D: -; J: TRBJ2-5; V: TRBV5-4; length: 13
CDR3: CASTRGGGTEAFF; DNA: TGTGCCAGCACCCGAGGGGGCGGCACTGAAGCTTTCTTT; size: -; D: TRBD1; J: TRBJ1-1; V: TRBV28; length: 13
CDR3: CASRTGADYGYTF; DNA: TGTGCCAGCAGGACAGGGGCGGACTATGGCTACACCTTC; size: -; D: TRBD1; J: TRBJ1-2; V: TRBV6-5; length: 13
CDR3: CASSQGAGVTDTQYF; DNA: TGTGCCAGCAGTCAGGGGGCGGGAGTGACAGATACGCAGTATTTT; size: -; D: -; J: TRBJ2-3; V: TRBV6-4; length: 15
CDR3: CASSIGGGNQPQHF; DNA: TGTGCCAGCAGTATAGGAGGGGGCAATCAGCCCCAGCATTTT; size: -; D: -; J: TRBJ1-5; V: TRBV7-8; length: 14
CDR3: CASRRPGLAGEGEQFF; DNA: TGTGCCAGCAGACGCCCCGGGTTAGCGGGAGAGGGTGAGCAGTTCTTC; size: -; D: TRBD2; J: TRBJ2-1; V: TRBV3-1/TRBV3-2; length: 16
CDR3: CASSERQGNQPQHF; DNA: TGTGCCAGCAGTGAGAGGCAGGGGAACCAGCCCCAGCATTTT; size: -; D: -; J: TRBJ1-5; V: TRBV2; length: 14
CDR3: CASSPGSEQFF; DNA: TGTGCCAGCTCACCAGGATCTGAGCAGTTCTTC; size: -; D: -; J: TRBJ2-1; V: TRBV18; length: 11
CDR3: CASNVLGDEQFF; DNA: TGTGCCAGTAATGTGCTGGGGGATGAGCAGTTCTTC; size: once; D: -; J: TRBJ2-1; V: TRBV19; length: 12
CDR3: CASSLHRGNTIYF; DNA: TGTGCCAGCAGCTTACACAGGGGAAACACCATATATTTT; size: -; D: -; J: TRBJ1-3; V: TRBV7-2; length: 13
CDR3: CASSMTFGTVYGYTF; DNA: TGTGCCAGTAGTATGACGTTCGGGACAGTCTATGGCTACACCTTC; size: -; D: TRBD1; J: TRBJ1-2; V: TRBV19; length: 15
CDR3: CASSPGQSSYNSPLHF; DNA: TGTGCCAGCAGCCCCGGGCAGAGCTCCTATAATTCACCCCTCCACTTT; size: -; D: -; J: TRBJ1-6; V: TRBV4-2; length: 16
CDR3: CASSLGQGRTGDGYTF; DNA: TGTGCCAGCAGCTTAGGGCAGGGAAGGACGGGAGATGGCTACACCTTC; size: -; D: -; J: TRBJ1-2; V: TRBV5-4; length: 16